The 7 T cell receptor beta chains presented below share a single source sample, sequenced in a study of chemoradiotherapy in HPV16-positive cancers. Assay used: immunoSEQ multiplex PCR; TCRdb lists only in-frame clones, some missing. In the table there are 3,000 or so clones, around 90% of which are singletons. The specimen comprised tumor tissue, sampled from a patient who underwent chemoradiotherapy. These receptors originate from a human donor with HPV-associated anogenital cancer.

The chain recombines TRBV11-3 with TRBJ2-2; 7 bases match TRBD2. J was trimmed by 6 bases and V by 3 bases; bases with no gene match: 13. The germline V gene encodes CDR1 SGHNT and CDR2 YENEEA. The CDR3 is 17 residues long. The chain's CDR3 is CASSLVGLAVNPGELFF. The CDR3 DNA is TGTGCCAGCAGCTTGGTCGGGCTAGCGGTAAATCCCGGGGAGCTGTTTTTT.

This chain joins TRBV9 and TRBJ2-3, with TRBD2 matching 11 bases. Trimming cost V 3 bases and J 4 bases; bases outside gene matches: 10. The CDR3 length is 17 residues. Germline CDR1 and CDR2: SGDLS and YYNGEE. The CDR3 bases are TGTGCCAGCAGCGAGTCCATAGCGGGAGGGCCTGCAGATACGCAGTATTTT. Its translation is CASSESIAGGPADTQYF.

This clone was seen a handful of times. The chain combines TRBV2 with TRBJ2-5; perhaps TRBD2 as D (6 bases). V was clipped by 4 bases and J by 7 bases, with 10 bases between them. The CDR3 is made up of 12 amino acids. Looked up from germline, CDR1 is SNHLY and CDR2 is FYNNEI. In DNA, the CDR3 is TGTGCCAGCAGTGCCCAGACTAGGACCCAGTACTTC. It encodes CASSAQTRTQYF.

The rearrangement links TRBV6-4 to TRBJ2-6; possibly TRBD2 for D (7 bases). Trimming shortened V by 2 bases and J by 2 bases, and 13 bases separated the two germline ends. This CDR3 is 17 amino acids long. Per the germline V gene, CDR1 is MRHNA and CDR2 is SNTAGT. This chain's CDR3 is CASSDGGGGTGANVLTF. For the CDR3, the DNA is TGTGCCAGCAGTGACGGGGGAGGGGGTACTGGGGCCAACGTCCTGACTTTC.

The chain uses TRBV2 and TRBJ2-3, with 9 bases lining up with TRBD2. This CDR3 contains 17 residues. Germline assignment: CDR1 SNHLY and CDR2 FYNNEI. V lost 11 bases, J lost 3 bases, and 18 bases stayed unmatched. The CDR3 sequence is CASFRAGGPLLTDTQYF. In DNA form, the CDR3 reads TGTGCCTCCTTTCGGGCGGGGGGGCCACTACTAACAGATACGCAGTATTTT.

The rearrangement uses TRBV7-9 and TRBJ2-3; TRBD2 matches at 9 bases. The CDR3 covers 15 residues. V was pared by 0 bases and J by 5 bases, with 3 bases of the junction left unmatched. The V gene's germline CDR1 is SEHNR and CDR2 FQNEAQ (reference sequence). The CDR3 DNA reads TGTGCCAGCAGCTTAGCTAGCGGGAGAATAGATACGCAGTATTTT. Encoded protein: CASSLASGRIDTQYF.

The chain combines TRBV27 with TRBJ2-5; D unresolved. Germline values: CDR1 MNHEY, CDR2 SMNVEV (reference sequence). Trimming cost V 4 bases and J 7 bases, with 13 bases left between them. The CDR3 extends over 13 amino acids. Written as DNA, the CDR3 is TGTGCCAGCAGTTCCCCCCCCTCACGGACCCAGTACTTC. Residues: CASSSPPSRTQYF.